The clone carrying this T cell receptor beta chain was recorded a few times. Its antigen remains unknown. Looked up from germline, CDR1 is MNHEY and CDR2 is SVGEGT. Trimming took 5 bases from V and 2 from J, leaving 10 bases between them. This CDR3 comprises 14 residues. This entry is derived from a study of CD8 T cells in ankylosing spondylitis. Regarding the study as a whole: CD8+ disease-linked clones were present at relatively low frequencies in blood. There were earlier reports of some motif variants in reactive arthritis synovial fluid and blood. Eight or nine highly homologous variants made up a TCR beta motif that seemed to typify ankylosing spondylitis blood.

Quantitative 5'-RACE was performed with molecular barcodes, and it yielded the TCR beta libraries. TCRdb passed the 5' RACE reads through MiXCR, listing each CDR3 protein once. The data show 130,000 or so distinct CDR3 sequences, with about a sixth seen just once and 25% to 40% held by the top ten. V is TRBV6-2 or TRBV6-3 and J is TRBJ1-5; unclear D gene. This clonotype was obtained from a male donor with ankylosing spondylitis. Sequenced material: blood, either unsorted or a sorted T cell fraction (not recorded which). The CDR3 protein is CASSPGFGNQPQHF. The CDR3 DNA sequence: TGTGCCAGCAGTCCGGGTTTTGGCAATCAGCCCCAGCATTTT.